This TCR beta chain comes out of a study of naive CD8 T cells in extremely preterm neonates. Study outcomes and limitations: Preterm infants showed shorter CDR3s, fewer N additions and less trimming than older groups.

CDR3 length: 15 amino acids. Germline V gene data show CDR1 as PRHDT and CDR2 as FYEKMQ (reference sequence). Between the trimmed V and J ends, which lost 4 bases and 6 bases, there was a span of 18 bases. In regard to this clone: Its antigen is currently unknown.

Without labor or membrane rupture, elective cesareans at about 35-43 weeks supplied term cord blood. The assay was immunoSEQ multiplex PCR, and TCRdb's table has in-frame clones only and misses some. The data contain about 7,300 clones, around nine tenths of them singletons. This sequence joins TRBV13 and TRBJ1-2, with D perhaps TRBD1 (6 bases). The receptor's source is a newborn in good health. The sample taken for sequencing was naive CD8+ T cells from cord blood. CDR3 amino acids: CASSSRTAGGDGYTF. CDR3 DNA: TGTGCCAGCAGCTCGCGGACAGCGGGGGGAGATGGCTACACCTTC.